This T cell receptor beta chain originates from a study of OX40 agonist ivuxolimab in advanced cancers. Study context: Ivuxolimab, which is an agonistic anti-OX40 (CD134) antibody, was administered to the patients. Patients were dosed intravenously with ivuxolimab at 0.01 to 10 mg/kg every 2 weeks.

Study-level findings and limits: The authors did not determine the antigen specificity of the expanded peripheral T cells.

The method was immunoSEQ multiplex PCR; TCRdb's version includes in-frame clones alone and lacks a portion of them. The sample lists over 50,000 clones, around 90% occurring once. Concerning this clone: Its specificity is not known.

This CDR3 region has 16 residues. Germline CDR1 MDHEN, CDR2 SYDVKM. V lost 2 bases, J lost 0 bases, and 3 bases stayed unmatched. This clonotype was sampled from an adult with an advanced solid tumor such as melanoma, head and neck, liver or kidney cancer. V is TRBV28 and J is TRBJ2-3; 9 nucleotides agree with TRBD2. The material was CD4+ or CD8+ T cells sorted from blood, obtained in a trial of the OX40 agonist ivuxolimab. CDR3 amino acids: CASSLGLAGSTDTQYF. In nucleotides, the CDR3 is TGTGCCAGCAGTTTAGGGCTAGCGGGGAGCACAGATACGCAGTATTTT.